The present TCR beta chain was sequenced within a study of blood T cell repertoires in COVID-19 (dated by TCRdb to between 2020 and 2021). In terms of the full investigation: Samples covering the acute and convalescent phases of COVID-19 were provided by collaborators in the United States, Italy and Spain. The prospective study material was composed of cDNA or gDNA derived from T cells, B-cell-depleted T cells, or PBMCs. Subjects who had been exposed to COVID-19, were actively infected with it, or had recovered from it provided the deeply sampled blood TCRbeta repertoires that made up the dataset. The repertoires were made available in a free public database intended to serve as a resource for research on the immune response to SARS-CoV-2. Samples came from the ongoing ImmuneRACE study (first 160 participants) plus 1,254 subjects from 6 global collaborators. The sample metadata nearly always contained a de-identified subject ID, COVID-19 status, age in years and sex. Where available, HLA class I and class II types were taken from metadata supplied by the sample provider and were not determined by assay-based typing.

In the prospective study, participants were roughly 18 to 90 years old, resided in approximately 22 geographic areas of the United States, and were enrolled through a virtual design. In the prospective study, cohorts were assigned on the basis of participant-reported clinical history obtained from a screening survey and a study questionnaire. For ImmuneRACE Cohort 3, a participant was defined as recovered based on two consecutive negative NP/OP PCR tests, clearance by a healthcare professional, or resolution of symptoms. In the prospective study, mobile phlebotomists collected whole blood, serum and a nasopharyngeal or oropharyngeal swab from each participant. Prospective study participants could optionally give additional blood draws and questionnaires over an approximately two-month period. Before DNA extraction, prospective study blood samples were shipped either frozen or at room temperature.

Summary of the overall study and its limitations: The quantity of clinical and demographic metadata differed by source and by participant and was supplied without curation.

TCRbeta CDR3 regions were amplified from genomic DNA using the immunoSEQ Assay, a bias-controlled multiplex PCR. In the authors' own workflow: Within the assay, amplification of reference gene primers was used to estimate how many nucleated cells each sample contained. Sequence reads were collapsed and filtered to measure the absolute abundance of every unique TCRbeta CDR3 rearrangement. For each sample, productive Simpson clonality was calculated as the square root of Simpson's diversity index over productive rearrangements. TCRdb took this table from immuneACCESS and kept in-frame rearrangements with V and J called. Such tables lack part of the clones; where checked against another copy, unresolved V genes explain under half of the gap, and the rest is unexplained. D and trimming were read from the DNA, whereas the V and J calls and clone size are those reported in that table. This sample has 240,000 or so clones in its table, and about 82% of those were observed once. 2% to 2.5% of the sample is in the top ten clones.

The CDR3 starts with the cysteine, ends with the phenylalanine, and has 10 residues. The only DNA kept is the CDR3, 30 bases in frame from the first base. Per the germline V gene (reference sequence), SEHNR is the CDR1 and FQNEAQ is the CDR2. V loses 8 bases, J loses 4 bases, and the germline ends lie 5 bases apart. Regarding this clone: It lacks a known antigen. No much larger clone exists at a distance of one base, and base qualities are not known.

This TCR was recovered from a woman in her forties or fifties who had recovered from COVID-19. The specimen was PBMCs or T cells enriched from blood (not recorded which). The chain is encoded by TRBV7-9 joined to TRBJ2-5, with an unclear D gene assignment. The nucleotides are TGTGCCAGCGGTAGAGAGACCCAGTACTTC. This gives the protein CASGRETQYF.